Reported below is one T cell receptor beta chain. Its antigen is as yet unknown. The sample comes from a study of cytotoxic CD8 clonotypes in ibrutinib-treated CLL. Study-level points and caveats: Public clonotypes proved infrequent, and on treatment they shrank or remained steady.

TCRdb's table, derived via immunoSEQ multiplex PCR, lists solely in-frame clones and lacks some. The sample has about 140,000 clones, 91% seen once; the top ten hold 9.5% to 14%. V lost 3 bases and J lost 0, with 22 bases in between. The CDR3 runs to 19 residues. The material was PBMCs, obtained after 12 months of ibrutinib treatment. The source is a human donor with chronic lymphocytic leukemia. The chain uses TRBV23-1 and TRBJ2-3; a weak D match, TRBD2 (5 bases). TRBV23-1 belongs to the ORF category, with a function that is uncertain. CDR3 nucleotides: TGCGCCAGCAGTCATGGGGTCTCGAGGGAGCCGGAGAGCACAGATACGCAGTATTTT. Translation: CASSHGVSREPESTDTQYF.